The clone carrying this T cell receptor (beta chain) has just a few counts. Its cognate antigen is unknown. Expressed TCRB transcripts were sequenced because the isolated RNA had all been reverse transcribed beforehand. The study sequenced naive, central memory and regulatory T cell samples to an average of roughly 3.8 million reads. The protocol was immunoSEQ multiplex PCR, while the TCRdb copy is restricted to in-frame clones and leaves out a portion. Of hundreds of thousands of clones in the sample, approximately 12% were seen once. These data belong to a study of beta chain features in type 1 diabetes. Study-wide context: In all, roughly 98,000,000 sorted cells from all samples were analyzed.

Study-level points and caveats: Naive, central memory and Treg TCRB repertoires appeared more alike in patients than in healthy donors. Insertion counts at VDJ junctions were lower in type 1 diabetes patients, who also showed more deletions there.

The CDR3 length is 14 residues. Germline loops: CDR1 KGHSH, CDR2 LQKENI. Trimming removed 6 bases from V and 3 bases from J, with 15 bases in between. This clonotype originated in a man in his late teens or twenties in good health. Sequencing was done on a sample of naive CD4+ T cells from blood. The V gene is TRBV18, the J gene TRBJ2-7, with D maybe TRBD2 (5 bases). This CDR3 is CASSPAAEDYEQYF. The CDR3 DNA is TGTGCCAGCTCCCCCGCAGCGGAAGACTACGAGCAGTACTTC.